Listed below are T cell receptor beta chains from one sample, sequenced in a study of TIL therapy for anti-PD-1-resistant metastatic lung cancer. The protocol was immunoSEQ multiplex PCR, while the TCRdb copy is restricted to in-frame clones and leaves out a portion. The sample has 10,000 to 15,000 clones, over 70% seen once. The sample consisted of blood, taken at baseline. These receptors all come from a person aged 25 to 79 with non-small cell lung cancer. The CDR3 runs from the conserved cysteine through the conserved F or W. Fields, in order: CDR3 protein, CDR3 DNA, clone size, V gene, J gene, D gene. D genes are given only for firm matches. Clone size is shown for a subset of rows, as once, few, many or a class of expanded clone.

CDR3 protein: CAISTGTSGIGETQYF
CDR3 DNA: TGTGCCATCAGCACCGGGACTAGCGGGATTGGGGAGACCCAGTACTTC
clone size: .
V gene: TRBV10-3
J gene: TRBJ2-5
D gene: TRBD2

CDR3 protein: CASSLGRGGTDTQYF
CDR3 DNA: TGTGCCAGCAGTTTAGGGAGGGGAGGCACAGATACGCAGTATTTT
clone size: .
V gene: TRBV6-6
J gene: TRBJ2-3
D gene: TRBD2

CDR3 protein: CASSLFAENTEAFF
CDR3 DNA: TGTGCCAGCAGTTTATTTGCGGAGAACACTGAAGCTTTCTTT
clone size: .
V gene: TRBV27
J gene: TRBJ1-1
D gene: .

CDR3 protein: CASSIRQSQETQYF
CDR3 DNA: TGTGCCAGCTCAATACGGCAGAGCCAAGAGACCCAGTACTTC
clone size: .
V gene: TRBV18
J gene: TRBJ2-5
D gene: .

CDR3 protein: CASSMRGSTYEQYF
CDR3 DNA: TGTGCCAGTAGTATGAGGGGTTCCACCTACGAGCAGTACTTC
clone size: .
V gene: TRBV19
J gene: TRBJ2-7
D gene: .

CDR3 protein: CASSVAPSGSTDTQYF
CDR3 DNA: TGTGCCAGCAGCGTAGCTCCTAGCGGGAGCACAGATACGCAGTATTTT
clone size: .
V gene: TRBV9
J gene: TRBJ2-3
D gene: TRBD2

CDR3 protein: CASSQDSQGSGANVLTF
CDR3 DNA: TGCGCCAGCAGCCAAGACTCCCAGGGGTCTGGGGCCAACGTCCTGACTTTC
clone size: .
V gene: TRBV4-1
J gene: TRBJ2-6
D gene: .

CDR3 protein: CASSLSTGSGNTIYF
CDR3 DNA: TGCGCCAGCAGCTTGTCGACTGGTTCTGGAAACACCATATATTTT
clone size: .
V gene: TRBV5-1
J gene: TRBJ1-3
D gene: .

CDR3 protein: CASSLASGHSHQAKNIQYF
CDR3 DNA: TGTGCCAGCAGTTTAGCTAGCGGACACAGTCACCAAGCCAAAAACATTCAGTACTTC
clone size: .
V gene: TRBV27
J gene: TRBJ2-4
D gene: TRBD2

CDR3 protein: CASSSTEAYGYTF
CDR3 DNA: TGTGCCAGCAGCTCTACAGAAGCCTATGGCTACACCTTC
clone size: .
V gene: TRBV7-9
J gene: TRBJ1-2
D gene: .

CDR3 protein: CASSLAPSGRRETQYF
CDR3 DNA: TGTGCCAGCAGCTTAGCGCCTAGCGGGAGGAGGGAGACCCAGTACTTC
clone size: .
V gene: TRBV7-2
J gene: TRBJ2-5
D gene: TRBD2

CDR3 protein: CASSLRASGRGDTQYF
CDR3 DNA: TGTGCCAGCAGCTTGAGGGCTAGCGGGAGGGGGGATACGCAGTATTTT
clone size: once
V gene: TRBV5-4
J gene: TRBJ2-3
D gene: TRBD2

CDR3 protein: CASSLDGRPSLASRNEQFF
CDR3 DNA: TGTGCCAGCAGCTTAGATGGTCGCCCTAGCCTAGCCTCTCGGAATGAGCAGTTCTTC
clone size: .
V gene: TRBV11-2
J gene: TRBJ2-1
D gene: .

CDR3 protein: CASNSLGGYNEQFF
CDR3 DNA: TGCGCCAGCAATTCCTTAGGCGGTTACAATGAGCAGTTCTTC
clone size: .
V gene: TRBV5-1
J gene: TRBJ2-1
D gene: .

CDR3 protein: CASSSYRGSAYEQYF
CDR3 DNA: TGTGCCAGCAGCTCCTACAGGGGAAGCGCCTACGAGCAGTACTTC
clone size: few
V gene: TRBV11-2
J gene: TRBJ2-7
D gene: TRBD1

CDR3 protein: CASSFGTGTTEAFF
CDR3 DNA: TGTGCCAGCAGTTTCGGGACAGGGACCACTGAAGCTTTCTTT
clone size: .
V gene: TRBV27
J gene: TRBJ1-1
D gene: TRBD1

CDR3 protein: CASSSGQRLDGYTF
CDR3 DNA: TGTGCCAGCAGTTCGGGACAGAGATTAGATGGCTACACCTTC
clone size: .
V gene: TRBV6-6
J gene: TRBJ1-2
D gene: TRBD1

CDR3 protein: CASSNGASGSTGELFF
CDR3 DNA: TGCGCCAGCTCAAATGGGGCTAGCGGGAGTACCGGGGAGCTGTTTTTT
clone size: .
V gene: TRBV10-1
J gene: TRBJ2-2
D gene: TRBD2

CDR3 protein: CASRSGLAGNSVDEQYF
CDR3 DNA: TGTGCCAGCAGATCAGGACTAGCGGGAAATTCCGTCGACGAGCAGTACTTC
clone size: .
V gene: TRBV5-4
J gene: TRBJ2-7
D gene: TRBD2

CDR3 protein: CASSLAKGGTKTQYF
CDR3 DNA: TGTGCCAGCAGCTTGGCCAAGGGGGGTACCAAGACCCAGTACTTC
clone size: .
V gene: TRBV5-5
J gene: TRBJ2-5
D gene: .

CDR3 protein: CASSVVASGSGETQYF
CDR3 DNA: TGTGCCAGCAGCGTAGTGGCTAGCGGGAGTGGTGAGACCCAGTACTTC
clone size: once
V gene: TRBV9
J gene: TRBJ2-5
D gene: TRBD2

CDR3 protein: CASSRLFNPGPNTEAFF
CDR3 DNA: TGTGCCAGCAGCCGCCTATTTAACCCCGGGCCAAACACTGAAGCTTTCTTT
clone size: .
V gene: TRBV14
J gene: TRBJ1-1
D gene: .

CDR3 protein: CASSPSGRASGELFF
CDR3 DNA: TGTGCCAGCAGCCCTAGCGGGAGGGCCTCCGGGGAGCTGTTTTTT
clone size: .
V gene: TRBV7-9
J gene: TRBJ2-2
D gene: TRBD2

CDR3 protein: CASSYWEGTIQETQYF
CDR3 DNA: TGTGCCAGCAGTTACTGGGAAGGTACGATACAAGAGACCCAGTACTTC
clone size: .
V gene: TRBV6-5
J gene: TRBJ2-5
D gene: .

CDR3 protein: CASSELGGGTDTQYF
CDR3 DNA: TGTGCCAGCAGCGAACTAGGGGGCGGCACAGATACGCAGTATTTT
clone size: .
V gene: TRBV7-3
J gene: TRBJ2-3
D gene: TRBD1

CDR3 protein: CASSRGGVGNTIYF
CDR3 DNA: TGTGCCAGCAGTAGAGGGGGGGTAGGAAACACCATATATTTT
clone size: once
V gene: TRBV27
J gene: TRBJ1-3
D gene: .

CDR3 protein: CASSEHYEQYF
CDR3 DNA: TGTGCCAGCAGTGAGCATTACGAGCAGTACTTC
clone size: few
V gene: TRBV2
J gene: TRBJ2-7
D gene: .

CDR3 protein: CAWSVLSEAFF
CDR3 DNA: TGTGCCTGGAGTGTACTGTCCGAAGCTTTCTTT
clone size: few
V gene: TRBV30
J gene: TRBJ1-1
D gene: .

CDR3 protein: CASSGTSSGSWTEQFF
CDR3 DNA: TGTGCCAGCAGCGGCACATCTAGCGGGAGCTGGACTGAGCAGTTCTTC
clone size: .
V gene: TRBV9
J gene: TRBJ2-1
D gene: TRBD2

CDR3 protein: CAISAQTTTTPDEQYF
CDR3 DNA: TGTGCCATCAGTGCGCAGACAACGACAACTCCTGACGAGCAGTACTTC
clone size: .
V gene: TRBV10-3
J gene: TRBJ2-7
D gene: .

CDR3 protein: CAWSRTGGRRNTEAFF
CDR3 DNA: TGTGCCTGGAGTCGGACAGGGGGCAGGAGGAACACTGAAGCTTTCTTT
clone size: .
V gene: TRBV30
J gene: TRBJ1-1
D gene: TRBD1

CDR3 protein: CATKKLGQGNTEAFF
CDR3 DNA: TGTGCCACCAAAAAGCTCGGACAGGGTAATACTGAAGCTTTCTTT
clone size: .
V gene: TRBV27
J gene: TRBJ1-1
D gene: TRBD1

CDR3 protein: CASSLGASGTSTDTQYF
CDR3 DNA: TGTGCCAGCAGCTTAGGGGCTAGCGGAACTAGCACAGATACGCAGTATTTT
clone size: .
V gene: TRBV11-2
J gene: TRBJ2-3
D gene: TRBD2

CDR3 protein: CASSYRAIKRETQYF
CDR3 DNA: TGTGCCAGCAGCTACCGGGCCATTAAACGGGAGACCCAGTACTTC
clone size: .
V gene: TRBV5-4
J gene: TRBJ2-5
D gene: .

CDR3 protein: CAISDEGKQPQHF
CDR3 DNA: TGTGCCATCAGTGATGAGGGAAAGCAGCCCCAGCATTTT
clone size: .
V gene: TRBV10-3
J gene: TRBJ1-5
D gene: .

CDR3 protein: CASSQDEGAGYGYTF
CDR3 DNA: TGTGCCAGCAGCCAAGATGAGGGGGCAGGCTATGGCTACACCTTC
clone size: once
V gene: TRBV4-2
J gene: TRBJ1-2
D gene: TRBD1

CDR3 protein: CASSDSMGGETQYF
CDR3 DNA: TGCGCCAGCAGTGATTCTATGGGTGGGGAGACCCAGTACTTC
clone size: .
V gene: TRBV10-2
J gene: TRBJ2-5
D gene: .

CDR3 protein: CASRGVNYGYTF
CDR3 DNA: TGTGCCAGCAGAGGGGTTAACTATGGCTACACCTTC
clone size: once
V gene: TRBV5-6
J gene: TRBJ1-2
D gene: .

CDR3 protein: CASSQDKGGGQSGANVLTF
CDR3 DNA: TGCGCCAGCAGCCAAGATAAAGGGGGTGGGCAATCTGGGGCCAACGTCCTGACTTTC
clone size: .
V gene: TRBV4-1
J gene: TRBJ2-6
D gene: .

CDR3 protein: CASSLGAGGSSYEQYF
CDR3 DNA: TGTGCCAGCAGCTTAGGAGCGGGAGGGTCCTCCTACGAGCAGTACTTC
clone size: .
V gene: TRBV7-2
J gene: TRBJ2-7
D gene: TRBD2

CDR3 protein: CASSRIVGYEQYF
CDR3 DNA: TGTGCCAGCTCACGAATAGTGGGGTACGAGCAGTACTTC
clone size: .
V gene: TRBV18
J gene: TRBJ2-7
D gene: .

CDR3 protein: CASSQGWGGGTYEQYF
CDR3 DNA: TGCGCCAGCAGCCAAGGCTGGGGGGGAGGAACCTACGAGCAGTACTTC
clone size: once
V gene: TRBV4-1
J gene: TRBJ2-7
D gene: TRBD2

CDR3 protein: CASSPHRTQTEKETQYF
CDR3 DNA: TGTGCCAGCAGCCCGCATCGCACTCAGACAGAAAAAGAGACCCAGTACTTC
clone size: .
V gene: TRBV5-8
J gene: TRBJ2-5
D gene: .

CDR3 protein: CASSFAGAQVRYF
CDR3 DNA: TGTGCCAGCAGCTTTGCGGGGGCGCAAGTGCGGTACTTC
clone size: .
V gene: TRBV7-2
J gene: TRBJ2-5
D gene: .

CDR3 protein: CAWSRDRGDYSYGYTF
CDR3 DNA: TGTGCCTGGAGCCGCGATAGGGGGGATTACAGCTATGGCTACACCTTC
clone size: .
V gene: TRBV30
J gene: TRBJ1-2
D gene: .

CDR3 protein: CASSEGQVEAFF
CDR3 DNA: TGCGCCAGCAGTGAAGGGCAGGTTGAAGCTTTCTTT
clone size: .
V gene: TRBV10-2
J gene: TRBJ1-1
D gene: .

CDR3 protein: CASSLTVNTGELFF
CDR3 DNA: TGCGCCAGCAGCTTAACCGTGAACACCGGGGAGCTGTTTTTT
clone size: .
V gene: TRBV5-1
J gene: TRBJ2-2
D gene: .

CDR3 protein: CASNRFSGSSYEQYF
CDR3 DNA: TGTGCCAGCAACCGATTTAGCGGGAGCTCCTACGAGCAGTACTTC
clone size: few
V gene: TRBV6-5
J gene: TRBJ2-7
D gene: TRBD2

CDR3 protein: CATSREWGSGTDTQYF
CDR3 DNA: TGTGCCACCAGCAGAGAATGGGGATCAGGCACAGATACGCAGTATTTT
clone size: .
V gene: TRBV15
J gene: TRBJ2-3
D gene: .

CDR3 protein: CASRGQVYSNQPQHF
CDR3 DNA: TGTGCCAGCAGGGGACAGGTTTACAGCAATCAGCCCCAGCATTTT
clone size: .
V gene: TRBV2
J gene: TRBJ1-5
D gene: TRBD1

CDR3 protein: CASSQDPQGVNEQFF
CDR3 DNA: TGCGCCAGCAGCCAAGATCCGCAGGGGGTAAATGAGCAGTTCTTC
clone size: .
V gene: TRBV4-3
J gene: TRBJ2-1
D gene: TRBD1

CDR3 protein: CASRSRGAYYDQPQHF
CDR3 DNA: TGCGCCAGCAGGTCCAGGGGGGCCTACTACGATCAGCCCCAGCATTTT
clone size: .
V gene: TRBV5-1
J gene: TRBJ1-5
D gene: TRBD1